Shown below are 29 T cell receptor beta chains from a single sample sequenced in a study of blood T cell repertoires in COVID-19. Sequencing was performed with immunoSEQ multiplex PCR; in TCRdb, only in-frame clones are kept and a portion is missing. The sample contains some 220,000 clones, 80% of which appear only once. Sequenced input: peripheral blood. The source of these receptors is a human donor in a cohort sampled during active COVID-19.

This clone was seen a single time. The chain recombines TRBV5-1 with TRBJ2-2; TRBD2 matches at 7 bases. Germline trimming cut 3 bases from V and 0 bases from J; bases unmatched to any gene: 8. The CDR3 has 17 residues. Per the germline V gene, CDR1 is SGHRS and CDR2 is YFSETQ. CDR3 nucleotide sequence: TGCGCCAGCAGCTGGACACCTAGCGGTTCGAACACCGGGGAGCTGTTTTTT. This sequence encodes CASSWTPSGSNTGELFF. The variable domain in full, completed from reference TRBV5-1 and TRBJ2-2, reads KAGVTQTPRYLIKTRGQQVTLSCSPISGHRSVSWYQQTPGQGLQFLFEYFSETQRNKGNFPGRFSGRQFSNSRSEMNVSTLELGDSALYLCASSWTPSGSNTGELFFGEGSRLTVL.

The chain recombines TRBV6-1 with TRBJ2-5; TRBD2 matches at 8 bases. This CDR3 has 17 residues. V was pared by 4 bases and J by 2 bases, with 12 bases of the junction left unmatched. CDR1 and CDR2 from the germline V gene are MNHNS and SASEGT. CDR3 bases: TGTGCCAGCAGTGCGCTCTTGGCTAGCGGGCCTCAAGAGACCCAGTACTTC. This codes for CASSALLASGPQETQYF.

The J gene is TRBJ2-1, the V gene TRBV7-9; TRBD2 matches at 9 bases. This CDR3 contains 15 residues. The J segment lost 6 bases and the V segment lost 5 bases, leaving 8 bases of the junction unmatched. Germline CDR1 reads SEHNR; CDR2 reads FQNEAQ (reference sequence). This CDR3 is CASSQLLAGSNEQFF. DNA of the CDR3: TGTGCCAGCAGCCAACTTCTAGCGGGGAGCAATGAGCAGTTCTTC.

The rearrangement joins TRBV11-2 to TRBJ2-7; 11 bases agree with TRBD2. Germline assignment: CDR1 SGHAT and CDR2 FQNNGV. This CDR3 spans 17 amino acids. J lost 7 bases, V lost 3 bases, and 14 bases had no gene match. As DNA, the CDR3 is TGTGCCAGCAGCTTCTCCGGGACTAGCGGTATTCGCGGGGAGCAGTACTTC. Protein product: CASSFSGTSGIRGEQYF.

The chain links TRBV20-1 to TRBJ2-7, with 7 bases identical to TRBD2. CDR1 DFQATT and CDR2 SNEGSKA come from the germline V gene (reference sequence). The CDR3 runs 11 residues. Losses at the gene ends were 6 bases for V and 7 bases for J; bases not matched to a gene: 6. The CDR3, as DNA: TGCAGTGCCTCAGCGGGGTGGGAGCAGTACTTC. This encodes CSASAGWEQYF.

The chain joins TRBV5-8 to TRBJ2-3; no clear D gene. CDR3 size: 13 residues. Germline-derived CDR1 and CDR2 are SGHTS and YDEGEE. The V gene lost 1 base and the J gene lost 2 bases, with 5 bases spanning the gap. In nucleotides, the CDR3 is TGTGCCAGCAGCTTGACACACACAGATACGCAGTATTTT. Its protein product is CASSLTHTDTQYF.

This chain links TRBV7-9 with TRBJ1-2; D perhaps matches TRBD1 (6 bases). V was pared by 3 bases and J by 5 bases, with 10 bases between. This CDR3 contains 13 residues. CDR1 is SEHNR, CDR2 FQNEAQ, per germline (reference sequence). The CDR3 loop is CASSFRGSYGYTF. CDR3 coding DNA: TGTGCCAGCAGCTTCAGGGGATCATATGGCTACACCTTC.

The sample holds a few counts of this clone. This chain joins TRBV7-2 and TRBJ2-7; D possibly corresponds to TRBD1 (5 bases). Germline V lookup: CDR1 SGHTA, CDR2 FQGNSA. The CDR3 contains 14 residues. V lost 3 bases to trimming and J lost 7 bases, with 16 bases between them. CDR3 in amino acids: CASSFTGMTKEQYF. In DNA form, the CDR3 reads TGTGCCAGCAGCTTTACAGGAATGACAAAGGAGCAGTACTTC.

The CDR3 bases are TGTGCCAGTACCCCGGGACAGCGCTATGGCTACACCTTC. Its protein is CASTPGQRYGYTF. The rearrangement uses TRBV19 and TRBJ1-2, with TRBD1 matching over 7 bases. The CDR3 is 13 amino acids. J was trimmed by 4 bases and V by 7 bases; bases with no gene match: 6. CDR1 is LNHDA and CDR2 is SQIVND in the germline V gene (reference sequence). The full variable domain, rest sourced from reference TRBV19 and TRBJ1-2, is DGGITQSPKYLFRKEGQNVTLSCEQNLNHDAMYWYRQDPGQGLRLIYYSQIVNDFQKGDIAEGYSVSREKKESFPLTVTSAQKNPTAFYLCASTPGQRYGYTFGSGTRLTVV.

This clone was picked up many times. The chain has TRBV5-5 and TRBJ1-4; TRBD1 matches at 9 bases. The length of the CDR3 is 15 residues. Per the germline V gene, CDR1 is SGHKS and CDR2 is YYEKEE (reference sequence). Losses at the gene ends were 4 bases for V and 8 bases for J; bases not matched to a gene: 9. The CDR3 DNA follows: TGTGCCAGCAGCCCTGGCGGGACAGGGAAGGAAAAACTGTTTTTT. Protein sequence: CASSPGGTGKEKLFF. Combining the CDR3 with reference TRBV5-5 and TRBJ1-4 gives the whole variable domain DAGVTQSPTHLIKTRGQQVTLRCSPISGHKSVSWYQQVLGQGPQFIFQYYEKEERGRGNFPDRFSARQFPNYSSELNVNALLLGDSALYLCASSPGGTGKEKLFFGSGTQLSVL.

The chain has TRBV28 and TRBJ2-7, with TRBD1 matching over 8 bases. Germline V gene sequence: CDR1 MDHEN, CDR2 SYDVKM. The CDR3 has 14 amino acids. V shed 5 bases and J 6 bases; nucleotides not matched to a gene: 9. The CDR3 sequence is CASSTSLDRGEQYF. For the CDR3, the DNA is TGTGCCAGCAGTACTAGCCTCGACAGGGGCGAGCAGTACTTC.

The rearrangement uses TRBV4-1 and TRBJ1-2; D might be TRBD1 (5 bases). Germline CDR1 reads MGHRA; CDR2 reads YSYEKL. The V gene lost 4 bases and the J gene lost 2 bases, with 11 bases spanning the gap. The CDR3 runs to 14 residues. CDR3 loop: CASSPPGGNYGYTF. DNA of the CDR3: TGCGCCAGCAGCCCCCCGGGGGGAAACTATGGCTACACCTTC.

The chain carries TRBV27 and TRBJ2-1; possibly TRBD1 for D (5 bases). The CDR3 loop spans 13 amino acids. V was cut by 7 bases and J by 2 bases, with 9 bases left in between. Germline lookup yields CDR1 MNHEY and CDR2 SMNVEV (reference sequence). The CDR3 protein is CASTAGPYNEQFF. The CDR3 DNA sequence: TGTGCCAGCACGGCAGGGCCCTACAATGAGCAGTTCTTC.

This clone was observed many times. This sequence joins TRBV6-1 and TRBJ2-6; 9 bases match TRBD1. In germline, CDR1 is MNHNS, CDR2 SASEGT. CDR3 length: 16 residues. The ends lost 4 bases at V and 1 base at J; junction bases unmatched: 2. The CDR3 region has the DNA TGTGCCAGCAGTGTACAGGGGGCGTCTGGGGCCAACGTCCTGACTTTC. Translation: CASSVQGASGANVLTF.

This clone showed up just a few times. The V gene is TRBV6-1, the J gene TRBJ1-2, with D uncertain. This CDR3 region has 15 residues. Germline CDR1 is MNHNS and CDR2 is SASEGT. V was shortened by 1 base and J by 2 bases, with 11 bases between the two germline ends. CDR3 nucleotides: TGTGCCAGCAGTGAAGAGAGGACTGTAAACTATGGCTACACCTTC. This codes for CASSEERTVNYGYTF.

The rearrangement uses TRBV5-4 and TRBJ1-2; 11 nucleotides match TRBD1. The CDR3 consists of 14 residues. Germline trimming cut 5 bases from V and 4 bases from J; bases unmatched to any gene: 4. Germline V CDR1 and CDR2: SGHNT, YYREEE (reference sequence). CDR3: CASRDGTGGYGYTF. For the CDR3, the DNA is TGTGCCAGCAGAGATGGGACAGGGGGCTATGGCTACACCTTC.

This chain uses TRBV4-1 with TRBJ2-7; maybe TRBD1 (5 bases). V lost 8 bases, J lost 4 bases, and 15 bases lay in between. The CDR3 spans 13 residues. The germline V gene encodes CDR1 MGHRA and CDR2 YSYEKL. Here the CDR3 DNA reads TGCGCCAGCTCTGGGGCACTGGGTTACGAGCAGTACTTC. This sequence encodes CASSGALGYEQYF.

This chain connects TRBV4-2 to TRBJ1-6; perhaps TRBD1 as D (6 bases). Trimming cost V 3 bases and J 8 bases, with 14 bases left between them. The CDR3 is 15 residues long. Per germline, CDR1 LGHNA and CDR2 YNFKEQ. The CDR3 coding sequence is TGTGCCAGCAGCCAGGAACAGGGTTCCGATTCACCCCTCCACTTT. Translating it yields CASSQEQGSDSPLHF.

The V call is TRBV5-8, the J call TRBJ2-5, with TRBD1 identical over 7 bases. The V segment lost 1 base and the J segment 5 bases; nucleotides outside the gene matches: 8. CDR3 length: 15 amino acids. Per germline, CDR1 SGHTS and CDR2 YDEGEE. CDR3: CASSLPGTAWETQYF. Written as DNA, the CDR3 is TGTGCCAGCAGCTTGCCGGGGACAGCTTGGGAGACCCAGTACTTC. Using reference TRBV5-8 and TRBJ2-5 for the parts outside the CDR3, the full variable domain is EAGVTQSPTHLIKTRGQQATLRCSPISGHTSVYWYQQALGLGLQFLLWYDEGEERNRGNFPPRFSGRQFPNYSSELNVNALELEDSALYLCASSLPGTAWETQYFGPGTRLLVL.

The V gene is TRBV20-1, the J gene TRBJ2-3; 9 bases are shared with TRBD2. Germline-derived CDR1 and CDR2 are DFQATT and SNEGSKA (reference sequence). CDR3 length: 11 amino acids. Trimming at V came to 7 bases and at J to 6 bases, leaving 2 bases not matched to a gene. The DNA of the CDR3 is TGCAGTGGCGGGGGGGGCGATACGCAGTATTTT. Its protein is CSGGGGDTQYF.

This chain links TRBV7-9 with TRBJ2-3, with D maybe TRBD1 (6 bases). Germline V gene lookup returns CDR1 SEHNR and CDR2 FQNEAQ (reference sequence). The CDR3 is 15 residues long. Trimming cost V 5 bases and J 0 bases, with 12 bases left between them. The CDR3, as DNA: TGTGCCAGCAGCGGCCGGACAGCTAGCACAGATACGCAGTATTTT. Translating it yields CASSGRTASTDTQYF.

This chain uses TRBV5-6 with TRBJ1-2, with TRBD1 matching over 8 bases. Germline V gene data show CDR1 as SGHDT and CDR2 as YYEEEE. V shed 4 bases, J shed 8 bases, and the junction held 4 bases outside the gene matches. This CDR3 region has 12 residues. CDR3 in DNA: TGTGCCAGCAGCCCGACAGGGGTCGGCTACACCTTC. This encodes CASSPTGVGYTF.

The genes are TRBV5-1 and TRBJ2-7; D may be TRBD1 (5 bases). CDR3 length: 15 residues. Per the germline V gene, CDR1 is SGHRS and CDR2 is YFSETQ. V was pared by 4 bases and J by 0 bases, with 14 bases between. This chain's CDR3 is CASSPRTDTSYEQYF. The CDR3 DNA reads TGCGCCAGCAGCCCACGGACGGACACCTCCTACGAGCAGTACTTC.

The chain has TRBV6-2 or TRBV6-3 and TRBJ1-1; no clear D. Trimming removed 4 bases from V and 7 bases from J, with 16 bases in between. Germline CDR1 reads MNHEY; CDR2 reads SVGEGT. This CDR3 contains 14 residues. Here the CDR3 DNA reads TGTGCCAGCAGTTCCTTCCAAGGACTTGGTGAAGCTTTCTTT. Protein sequence: CASSSFQGLGEAFF.

The chain has TRBV25-1 and TRBJ2-3; TRBD2 matches at 7 bases. Germline assignment: CDR1 MGHDK and CDR2 SYGVNS. The CDR3 spans 14 residues. The V gene end was trimmed by 4 bases and the J gene end by 2 bases; junction bases not matched to a gene: 3. The CDR3 DNA sequence: TGTGCCAGCAGTGGGAGCGGGAACACAGATACGCAGTATTTT. This gives the protein CASSGSGNTDTQYF.

The CDR3 sequence: CASSLALLGRWGYGYTF. CDR3 nucleotide sequence: TGTGCCAGCAGCTTAGCTCTGTTAGGGAGATGGGGATATGGCTACACCTTC. This chain uses TRBV7-8 with TRBJ1-2; no firm D call. Trimming removed 0 bases at V and 5 bases at J, with 19 bases between. The CDR3 spans 17 residues. Germline CDR1 reads SGHVS; CDR2 reads FQNEAQ.

The genes are TRBV15 and TRBJ2-1; the D is unclear. CDR1 LNHNV and CDR2 YYDKDF come from the germline V gene (reference sequence). V lost 7 bases to trimming and J lost 9 bases, with 16 bases between them. The CDR3 consists of 13 residues. CDR3 nucleotides: TGTGCCACCAAAGGAGCCCCTTTCGGTGAGCAGTTCTTC. Protein sequence: CATKGAPFGEQFF.

The chain has TRBV6-5 and TRBJ2-2; D perhaps matches TRBD2 (5 bases). In germline, CDR1 is MNHEY, CDR2 SVGAGI. The CDR3 is 13 residues long. Between the trimmed V and J ends, which lost 6 bases and 2 bases, there was a span of 7 bases. The CDR3 region has the DNA TGTGCCAGCAGACGGGAAAACACCGGGGAGCTGTTTTTT. Its translation: CASRRENTGELFF.

This clone showed up many times. The chain uses TRBV18 and TRBJ1-6; the D is unclear. Trimming pared 4 bases from V and 1 base from J, leaving 5 bases between. The CDR3 consists of 14 residues. Germline loops: CDR1 KGHSH, CDR2 LQKENI. The CDR3 loop is CASSQESYNSPLHF. As DNA, the CDR3 is TGTGCCAGCTCACAGGAGTCCTATAATTCACCCCTCCACTTT.